This entry concerns a single TCR beta chain. The CDR3 sequence is 15 residues long. The sample belongs to a study of blood T cell repertoires in COVID-19. Across the study: The cDNA or gDNA used as material had been derived from T cells, B-cell-depleted T cells, or PBMCs.

Original processing methods: Researchers report that nucleated cell counts were estimated from reference gene primer amplification. Sequenced by immunoSEQ multiplex PCR; TCRdb stores in-frame clones only, minus some. Clone size and V and J calls were adopted from that table, with D and trimming inferred from the DNA. The repertoire holds about 100,000 clones, about 85% seen once, with 13% in the top ten. Sequenced material: peripheral blood. This clonotype was obtained from a man aged 50-60 years with active or convalescent COVID-19. The chain uses TRBV21-1 and TRBJ2-5; the listed D gene, TRBD2, was not tested against the DNA. TRBV21-1 is marked as a pseudogene. The CDR3 sequence: CASSQGEAGRETQYF. CDR3 nucleotides: TGTGCCAGCAGCCAAGGTGAGGCAGGGAGGGAGACCCAGTACTTC.